The rows below give T cell receptor beta chains drawn from one sample of a study of T cell responses to AZD1222 COVID-19 vaccine. Libraries were prepared by immunoSEQ multiplex PCR; TCRdb keeps only in-frame clonotypes and omits some of them. The sample has 110,000 or so clones; roughly nine tenths are singletons. The specimen comprised peripheral blood, sampled on day 0 of AZD1222 vaccination. These receptors came from an adult in good health. Both conserved end residues are part of each CDR3. D genes are given only for firm matches. Size is stated for part of the rows, as once, few or many counts, or as a class when the clone is expanded.

J gene | clone size | V gene | D gene | CDR3 protein | CDR3 DNA
TRBJ2-2 | . | TRBV7-9 | TRBD1 | CASSLAILTGFNTGELFF | TGTGCCAGCAGCTTAGCGATCCTGACAGGGTTTAACACCGGGGAGCTGTTTTTT
TRBJ1-1 | . | TRBV5-5 | . | CASSPPPGPLGNTEAFF | TGTGCCAGCAGTCCCCCTCCGGGCCCTCTAGGGAACACTGAAGCTTTCTTT
TRBJ1-5 | . | TRBV7-2 | . | CASSLWGSGDQPQHF | TGTGCCAGCAGCTTGTGGGGTAGTGGGGATCAGCCCCAGCATTTT
TRBJ2-3 | once | TRBV15 | . | CATSSDAGMSTDTQYF | TGTGCCACCAGCAGCGACGCGGGAATGAGCACAGATACGCAGTATTTT
TRBJ1-3 | once | TRBV6-5 | . | CASSYGAGNTIYF | TGTGCCAGCAGTTACGGGGCCGGAAACACCATATATTTT
TRBJ2-3 | once | TRBV5-5 | TRBD2 | CASSPDSGGYTDTQYF | TGTGCCAGCAGTCCCGATAGCGGGGGCTACACAGATACGCAGTATTTT
TRBJ1-1 | . | TRBV4-3 | . | CASSQERANTEAFF | TGCGCCAGCAGCCAAGAACGGGCGAACACTGAAGCTTTCTTT
TRBJ1-5 | . | TRBV6-4 | . | CASSEGLNQPQHF | TGTGCCAGCAGTGAGGGACTAAATCAGCCCCAGCATTTT
TRBJ1-3 | . | TRBV20-1 | TRBD1 | CSASRQGSGNTIYF | TGCAGTGCTAGTCGACAGGGCTCTGGAAACACCATATATTTT
TRBJ1-5 | . | TRBV2 | . | CASSEAVPSNQPQHF | TGTGCCAGCAGTGAAGCGGTCCCCAGCAATCAGCCCCAGCATTTT
TRBJ1-4 | few | TRBV28 | . | CASSFRSSSTNEKLFF | TGTGCCAGCAGTTTCAGGTCATCCTCAACTAATGAAAAACTGTTTTTT
TRBJ1-1 | once | TRBV18 | TRBD1 | CASSPLGTGYGDTEAFF | TGTGCCAGCTCACCATTAGGGACAGGGTACGGGGACACTGAAGCTTTCTTT
TRBJ1-1 | few | TRBV3-1/TRBV3-2 | . | CASSQAGGLGRDTEAFF | TGTGCCAGCAGCCAAGCAGGCGGGCTAGGGCGAGACACTGAAGCTTTCTTT
TRBJ2-7 | once | TRBV7-3 | . | CASTLQGTLSYEQYF | TGTGCCAGCACCCTACAAGGGACACTCTCCTACGAGCAGTACTTC
TRBJ2-7 | . | TRBV7-2 | TRBD1 | CASSLGDSSYEQYF | TGTGCCAGCAGCTTAGGGGACAGCTCCTACGAGCAGTACTTC
TRBJ2-4 | few | TRBV10-1 | . | CASSEVRGTKNIQYF | TGCGCCAGCAGTGAGGTGCGCGGGACCAAAAACATTCAGTACTTC
TRBJ2-2 | . | TRBV7-6 | TRBD2 | CASSLWLAGGLSGELFF | TGTGCCAGCAGCCTCTGGTTGGCGGGGGGGCTGAGCGGGGAGCTGTTTTTT
TRBJ2-4 | . | TRBV4-1 | . | CASSQVGARDIQYF | TGCGCCAGCAGCCAAGTTGGGGCACGGGACATTCAGTACTTC
TRBJ2-2 | . | TRBV5-1 | . | CASSLARGGTGELFF | TGCGCCAGCAGCTTGGCCAGGGGCGGCACCGGGGAGCTGTTTTTT
TRBJ1-5 | once | TRBV7-8 | . | CASTRVGQPQHF | TGTGCCAGCACCAGGGTGGGACAGCCCCAGCATTTT
TRBJ2-7 | . | TRBV19 | . | CASSIGAGGYYEQYF | TGTGCCAGTAGTATAGGGGCAGGGGGGTACTACGAGCAGTACTTC
TRBJ2-1 | . | TRBV2 | TRBD2 | CATQSSGGTEQFF | TGTGCCACGCAATCTAGCGGGGGAACTGAGCAGTTCTTC
TRBJ1-1 | . | TRBV7-9 | TRBD1 | CASSLGQGVPFF | TGTGCCAGCAGCTTGGGACAGGGGGTGCCTTTCTTT
TRBJ2-2 | . | TRBV15 | TRBD2 | CATSPGLAGTGELFF | TGTGCCACCAGCCCGGGACTAGCGGGGACCGGGGAGCTGTTTTTT
TRBJ2-7 | . | TRBV29-1 | TRBD2 | CSGCRGGSYEQYF | TGCAGCGGCTGTCGGGGGGGCTCCTACGAGCAGTACTTC
TRBJ2-2 | . | TRBV4-2 | . | CASSQFGHGGPGGELFF | TGTGCCAGCAGCCAATTTGGGCATGGGGGGCCAGGCGGGGAGCTGTTTTTT
TRBJ2-3 | many | TRBV24-1 | TRBD2 | CATSSTELTSGLTDTQYF | TGTGCCACCAGCAGCACCGAACTAACTAGCGGCCTCACAGATACGCAGTATTTT
TRBJ1-1 | . | TRBV7-2 | . | CASSLAFAGGNTEAFF | TGTGCCAGCAGCTTAGCGTTTGCGGGCGGGAACACTGAAGCTTTCTTT
TRBJ1-1 | . | TRBV7-2 | . | CASSLVGVPEAFF | TGTGCCAGCAGCTTAGTAGGGGTGCCTGAAGCTTTCTTT
TRBJ1-2 | . | TRBV4-1 | . | CASSQDRTRANYGYTF | TGCGCCAGCAGCCAAGATAGGACGAGAGCTAACTATGGCTACACCTTC
TRBJ1-3 | . | TRBV28 | TRBD1 | CASSSGGMRGNTIYF | TGTGCCAGCAGTTCAGGGGGCATGAGAGGAAACACCATATATTTT
TRBJ1-6 | . | TRBV10-3 | TRBD1 | CAIRVGQGSSPLHF | TGTGCCATCAGGGTGGGACAGGGAAGTTCACCCCTCCACTTT
TRBJ2-3 | . | TRBV5-1 | . | CASRSTYTQYF | TGCGCCAGCAGGTCTACCTATACGCAGTATTTT
TRBJ2-7 | . | TRBV6-4 | . | CASSDGRGPASEQYF | TGTGCCAGCAGTGACGGCAGGGGACCTGCTAGCGAGCAGTACTTC
TRBJ1-2 | . | TRBV5-6 | TRBD1 | CASSFMTGLGGYTF | TGTGCCAGCAGCTTTATGACAGGGCTCGGTGGCTACACCTTC
TRBJ2-7 | . | TRBV7-9 | TRBD1 | CASSSSITGARSYEQYF | TGTGCCAGCAGCTCGAGTATCACAGGGGCTCGCTCCTACGAGCAGTACTTC
TRBJ2-1 | once | TRBV19 | . | CASSAQSSYNEQFF | TGTGCCAGTAGTGCACAGAGCTCCTACAATGAGCAGTTCTTC